This TCR beta chain came from a study of blood T cells in healthy people across ages. Primed by a sample-barcoded 5' primer and a J-beta primer mix, a second PCR proceeded for 7 to 11 cycles. A template-switch adaptor containing 12 random nucleotides labeled each cDNA molecule. TCRdb recomputed calls from the 5' RACE reads with MiXCR, one row per CDR3 protein. Of approximately 1.5 million distinct CDR3 sequences in the sample, approximately 43% are singletons; the top ten hold just over 4%. There were at least 5.5 micrograms of total RNA extracted from every sample. General study findings and limits: Significant beta diversity loss was already apparent by age 40, declining roughly linearly.

The CDR3 has 13 amino acids. Per germline, CDR1 SGHTA and CDR2 FQGNSA. V was clipped by 4 bases and J by 9 bases, with 15 bases between them. A note on this clonotype: Antigen specificity is unknown.

The sample comprised blood. The source is a woman under 30 in good health. The rearrangement links TRBV7-2 to TRBJ1-1; D is possibly TRBD1 (6 bases). CDR3 loop: CASSYDRTSQAFF. The CDR3 coding sequence is TGTGCCAGCAGCTATGACAGGACCTCTCAAGCTTTCTTT. The full variable domain, with the rest looked up from reference TRBV7-2 and TRBJ1-1, is GAGVSQSPSNKVTEKGKDVELRCDPISGHTALYWYRQSLGQGLEFLIYFQGNSAPDKSGLPSDRFSAERTGGSVSTLTIQRTQQEDSAVYLCASSYDRTSQAFFGQGTRLTVV.